The 5 T cell receptor beta chains below all came from one sample that was sequenced in a study of CD8 T cells in ankylosing spondylitis. Notes on the study in general: Characteristic, it appeared, of ankylosing spondylitis blood was a TCR beta motif of roughly 8 highly homologous variants.

In TCRdb, the 5' RACE reads were re-called with MiXCR into one record per CDR3 protein. The sample lists 390,000 or so distinct CDR3 sequences; about 22% were seen once. No antigen is known for these receptors. Sequencing was carried out using blood, either unsorted or a sorted T cell fraction (not recorded which). The receptor source for this set is a male donor with ankylosing spondylitis.

The genes are TRBV20-1 and TRBJ2-7; either TRBD1 or TRBD2 may fit D (5 bases each). The ends were cut back, 5 bases at V and 2 bases at J, with 13 bases in the middle. The CDR3 extends over 13 amino acids. Germline values: CDR1 DFQATT, CDR2 SNEGSKA (reference sequence). The CDR3 spells CSAGVGEPYEQYF. The CDR3, as DNA: TGCAGTGCTGGGGTGGGGGAACCCTACGAGCAGTACTTC.

This clonotype has just a few counts. This sequence joins TRBV20-1 and TRBJ2-4; the D gene could be TRBD1 or TRBD2 (5 bases each). The ends were cut back, 5 bases at V and 0 bases at J, with 14 bases in the middle. This CDR3 is built from 15 residues. Germline CDR1 is DFQATT and CDR2 is SNEGSKA (reference sequence). This CDR3 reads CSASMGDGAKNIQYF. Here the CDR3 DNA reads TGCAGTGCTTCGATGGGGGACGGAGCCAAAAACATTCAGTACTTC.

The V and J genes are TRBV11-3 and TRBJ1-1, with D maybe TRBD1 (5 bases). The ends were cut back, 7 bases at V and 1 base at J, with 19 bases in the middle. The V gene's germline CDR1 is SGHNT and CDR2 YENEEA. The CDR3 is 16 amino acids. CDR3 DNA: TGTGCCAGCACAAGCCGCGGGGCTGGCTGGAACACTGAAGCTTTCTTT. It translates to CASTSRGAGWNTEAFF.

This clonotype has just a few counts. The V gene is TRBV7-8, the J gene TRBJ1-5, with 7 bases that match TRBD1. The CDR3 loop spans 14 amino acids. V was pared by 3 bases and J by 9 bases, with 8 bases of the junction left unmatched. In germline, CDR1 is SGHVS, CDR2 FQNEAQ. The CDR3 coding sequence is TGTGCCAGCAGCTTGGACAGGACCTGGGGGCCCCAGCATTTT. Its protein is CASSLDRTWGPQHF.

This chain links TRBV5-1 with TRBJ1-2; D perhaps matches TRBD1 (5 bases). CDR3 length: 14 residues. Deletions cut 4 bases from V and 6 bases from J, with 16 bases between. Germline V gene lookup returns CDR1 SGHRS and CDR2 YFSETQ. CDR3 sequence (DNA): TGCGCCAGCAGCCCCGCGGCGGCGGACAATGGCTACACCTTC. It translates to CASSPAAADNGYTF.